This TCR beta chain appears in the sequencing data of a study of Ad26.COV2.S vaccination and SARS-CoV-2 variants. The treatment: roughly 19 received Ad26.COV2.S at low or high dose, single or two shots; roughly five received placebo; per-sample allocation not given. Day 63 after the first vaccine or placebo injection was the time point for sampling. Germline values: CDR1 SGHNT, CDR2 YYREEE (reference sequence). The V and J ends lost 1 base and 6 bases, in that order; junction bases with no gene match: 8. The CDR3 extends over 16 amino acids. Libraries were prepared by immunoSEQ multiplex PCR; TCRdb keeps only in-frame clonotypes and omits some of them. The table has around 450,000 clones, 90% seen once.

This sample comprised peripheral blood, obtained in a trial of Ad26.COV2.S vaccine versus placebo. V usage is TRBV5-4 and J usage is TRBJ2-2, with TRBD1 matching 8 bases. The receptor comes from a person aged 18-60 years who received the Ad26.COV2.S COVID-19 vaccine or a placebo. CDR3 nucleotide sequence: TGTGCCAGCAGCTTGTCCGGGACAGGTTGGGCCGGGGAGCTGTTTTTT. Residues: CASSLSGTGWAGELFF. The full variable domain, with the rest looked up from reference TRBV5-4 and TRBJ2-2, is ETGVTQSPTHLIKTRGQQVTLRCSSQSGHNTVSWYQQALGQGPQFIFQYYREEENGRGNFPPRFSGLQFPNYSSELNVNALELDDSALYLCASSLSGTGWAGELFFGEGSRLTVL.